Given below is one T cell receptor beta chain in context. V lost 0 bases to trimming and J lost 4 bases; unmatched junction nucleotides: 11. The length of the CDR3 is 19 residues. Germline values: CDR1 LGHNA, CDR2 YNFKEQ. The sample originates from a study of cytomegalovirus exposure and HLA in healthy donors. Primers included in the PCR were 60 Vbeta and 13 Jbeta primers. Produced via immunoSEQ multiplex PCR; TCRdb's table is partial and in-frame only. The sample consists of about 250,000 clones, around 90% of them appearing once. The TCR was taken from a girl aged 2 to 9 in good health and CMV-seronegative. The specimen sequenced was PBMCs. This sequence joins TRBV4-2 and TRBJ2-2; 10 bases match TRBD2. The CDR3 here is CASSQDQEAGGPVTGELFF. The CDR3 region has the DNA TGTGCCAGCAGCCAAGATCAGGAAGCGGGGGGGCCGGTCACCGGGGAGCTGTTTTTT.